Each of the 16 T cell receptor beta chains below was sequenced from the same sample in a study of control samples from healthy donors and cancer patients. Profiling relied on immunoSEQ multiplex PCR, and the TCRdb table lists in-frame clones only, not all of them. Of some 98,000 clones listed, roughly 84% were seen once; the top ten hold under 40%. Sequences were obtained from PBMCs. These TCRs come from an older man with lung cancer.

This clone came up once. The chain employs TRBV6-5 and TRBJ2-5, with 8 bases aligning to TRBD1. V lost 0 bases and J lost 9; bases outside the gene matches: 9. CDR1 is MNHEY and CDR2 is SVGAGI in the germline V gene. The length of the CDR3 is 15 residues. The CDR3 bases are TGTGCCAGCAGTTACTCGAGACAGGGGACGTGGCCCCAGTACTTC. Translated, it gives CASSYSRQGTWPQYF.

The chain has TRBV9 and TRBJ1-1; D is unresolved. V was cut by 0 bases and J by 6 bases, with 12 bases left in between. Per the germline V gene, CDR1 is SGDLS and CDR2 is YYNGEE. The CDR3 loop spans 14 amino acids. CDR3 in amino acids: CASSVGWGGSEAFF. The CDR3, as DNA: TGTGCCAGCAGCGTAGGGTGGGGAGGGTCTGAAGCTTTCTTT.

The chain is built from TRBV5-1 and TRBJ1-1; D gene unclear. Trimming took off 0 bases at V and 1 base at J, with 10 bases between the two ends. Per germline, CDR1 SGHRS and CDR2 YFSETQ. CDR3 size: 15 residues. The chain's CDR3 is CASSLDEAWNTEAFF. The CDR3, as DNA: TGCGCCAGCAGCTTGGATGAGGCCTGGAACACTGAAGCTTTCTTT. Combining the CDR3 with reference TRBV5-1 and TRBJ1-1 gives the whole variable domain KAGVTQTPRYLIKTRGQQVTLSCSPISGHRSVSWYQQTPGQGLQFLFEYFSETQRNKGNFPGRFSGRQFSNSRSEMNVSTLELGDSALYLCASSLDEAWNTEAFFGQGTRLTVV.

The V call is TRBV27, the J call TRBJ1-4; no reliable D call. The CDR3 extends over 17 amino acids. Germline lookup yields CDR1 MNHEY and CDR2 SMNVEV (reference sequence). Trimming left V 5 bases short and J 1 base short, with 17 bases between. The CDR3 reads CASSPRPRLRTNEKLFF. The CDR3 DNA is TGTGCCAGCAGTCCCCGACCCAGATTGCGAACTAATGAAAAACTGTTTTTT.

This clone occurred once. V usage is TRBV9 and J usage is TRBJ1-1; D is unresolved. The V end was cut by 0 bases, the J end by 6 bases, with 15 bases between. Germline values: CDR1 SGDLS, CDR2 YYNGEE. This CDR3 comprises 15 residues. The CDR3 protein is CASSVEGLKRAEAFF. CDR3 DNA sequence: TGTGCCAGCAGCGTAGAGGGTCTCAAACGGGCTGAAGCTTTCTTT.

The V and J genes are TRBV30 and TRBJ1-6; a weak D match, TRBD1 (6 bases). In germline, CDR1 is GTSNPN, CDR2 SVGIG (reference sequence). This CDR3 has 12 residues. Trimming took off 8 bases at V and 7 bases at J, with 12 bases between the two ends. Here the CDR3 DNA reads TGTGCCGGGGGACATTGGAATTCACCCCTCCACTTT. This gives the protein CAGGHWNSPLHF.

The rearrangement uses TRBV2 and TRBJ2-3; D may be TRBD1 (6 bases). Per germline, CDR1 SNHLY and CDR2 FYNNEI. The CDR3 runs 15 residues. V was pared by 10 bases and J by 4 bases, with 21 bases between. The CDR3 loop reads CATSKQGLMADTQYF. DNA for the CDR3: TGTGCCACCTCGAAGCAGGGGCTCATGGCAGATACGCAGTATTTT.

This clone was counted only a few times. The DNA of the CDR3 is TGCGCCAGCAGCTTGGCAGCGGGGGGCTCTAACTATGGCTACACCTTC. It codes for CASSLAAGGSNYGYTF. The rearrangement links TRBV5-1 to TRBJ1-2; the D gene is possibly TRBD1 (6 bases). Deletions cut 0 bases from V and 0 bases from J, with 12 bases between. This CDR3 has 16 residues. CDR1 and CDR2 from the germline V gene are SGHRS and YFSETQ.

V is TRBV2 and J is TRBJ2-6; D is uncertain. V was pared by 6 bases and J by 0 bases, with 3 bases between. CDR3 length equals 13 residues. Germline V gene sequence: CDR1 SNHLY, CDR2 FYNNEI. The CDR3 region is CASSNSGANVLTF. The CDR3 bases are TGTGCCAGCAGCAACTCTGGGGCCAACGTCCTGACTTTC.

This sequence joins TRBV18 and TRBJ1-1, with a tentative D call TRBD1 (6 bases). The V gene's germline CDR1 is KGHSH and CDR2 LQKENI. V was clipped by 3 bases and J by 1 base, with 15 bases between them. This CDR3 has 16 amino acids. The CDR3 coding sequence is TGTGCCAGCTCACCCCAACTAGGGGGAGGGAACACTGAAGCTTTCTTT. This gives the protein CASSPQLGGGNTEAFF.

The V call is TRBV5-1, the J call TRBJ1-5, with TRBD1 matching over 7 bases. Losses at the gene ends were 5 bases for V and 4 bases for J; bases not matched to a gene: 12. The CDR3 is 16 amino acids. In germline, CDR1 is SGHRS, CDR2 YFSETQ. CDR3 amino acids: CASSIDGDRRNQPQHF. CDR3 DNA: TGCGCCAGCAGTATCGACGGGGACAGAAGGAATCAGCCCCAGCATTTT.

The V call is TRBV7-2, the J call TRBJ1-2; D unclear. V lost 3 bases and J 5 bases, leaving 10 bases between the germline ends. Germline V gene sequence: CDR1 SGHTA, CDR2 FQGNSA. This CDR3 contains 13 residues. CDR3 DNA: TGTGCCAGCAGCTTGGATGAGGTATATGGCTACACCTTC. Protein product: CASSLDEVYGYTF.

This clone was recorded once. The V gene is TRBV27, the J gene TRBJ2-1; possibly TRBD2 for D (5 bases). V lost 6 bases and J lost 7, with 13 bases in between. Germline-derived CDR1 and CDR2 are MNHEY and SMNVEV (reference sequence). The CDR3 is 13 residues long. The CDR3 DNA follows: TGTGCCAGCAGACCCGGGGAAGATAATGAGCAGTTCTTC. Protein sequence: CASRPGEDNEQFF.

The J gene is TRBJ2-7, the V gene TRBV5-6; no reliable D call. There are 12 residues in the CDR3. The V gene lost 4 bases and the J gene lost 4 bases, with 9 bases spanning the gap. Germline CDR1 reads SGHDT; CDR2 reads YYEEEE. CDR3 region: CASSVGYYEQYF. The CDR3 region has the DNA TGTGCCAGCAGCGTCGGGTATTACGAGCAGTACTTC.

This chain uses TRBV27 with TRBJ2-2, with D perhaps given as TRBD1 or TRBD2 (5 bases each). This CDR3 spans 15 amino acids. Germline loops: CDR1 MNHEY, CDR2 SMNVEV (reference sequence). Trimming removed 6 bases at V and 4 bases at J, with 15 bases between. DNA for the CDR3: TGTGCCAGCAGCCATGGGGGTCGGGGCACCGGGGAGCTGTTTTTT. It translates to CASSHGGRGTGELFF.

This clone has a single count. V gene TRBV7-3 combines with J gene TRBJ2-7, with TRBD2 as a possible D gene (6 bases). CDR3 length: 15 residues. The germline V gene encodes CDR1 SGHTA and CDR2 FQGTGA. V gave up 0 bases and J gave up 1 base, with 10 bases separating them. CDR3 nucleotide sequence: TGTGCCAGCAGCTTAACGGCGGGGAGATCCTACGAGCAGTACTTC. Encoded protein: CASSLTAGRSYEQYF.